This T cell receptor beta chain was observed in a study of blood T cell repertoires in COVID-19. Produced via immunoSEQ multiplex PCR; TCRdb's table is partial and in-frame only. The sample lists 300,000 to 350,000 clones, roughly 90% occurring once. This CDR3 has 14 amino acids. Germline trimming cut 3 bases from V and 4 bases from J; bases unmatched to any gene: 4. The germline gives CDR1 SGHAT, CDR2 FQNNGV. The chain is built from TRBV11-2 and TRBJ1-2, with 8 bases identical to TRBD1. This sequence originates from a woman under 40 with COVID-19, enrolled during active disease. The sequencing sample was made of peripheral blood. CDR3 protein: CASSLPGGFYGYTF. As DNA, the CDR3 is TGTGCCAGCAGCTTGCCAGGGGGCTTCTATGGCTACACCTTC. Variable domain in full (rest from reference TRBV11-2 and TRBJ1-2): EAGVAQSPRYKIIEKRQSVAFWCNPISGHATLYWYQQILGQGPKLLIQFQNNGVVDDSQLPKDRFSAERLKGVDSTLKIQPAKLEDSAVYLCASSLPGGFYGYTFGSGTRLTVV.